This TCR beta chain comes out of a study of PD-1 blockade in classical Hodgkin lymphoma. The overall study: Every 2 weeks, patients had 3 mg/kg nivolumab intravenously.

Here immunoSEQ multiplex PCR was the method, and the copy in TCRdb shows in-frame clones only, minus some. Of over 50,000 clones in the sample, over 70% were seen once. Study results and caveats: Patients were excluded if nivolumab began under 1 year after ASCT (the autologous transplant).

All the patients suffered relapse after autologous stem cell transplantation, and brentuximab vedotin exposure differed. Best responses were complete response, partial response or progressive disease. This clone was observed a handful of times. Its antigen is still unknown. The CDR3 length is 13 residues. J gave up 5 bases and V 7 bases, and 6 bases lay outside the gene matches. Looked up from germline, CDR1 is ENHRY and CDR2 is SYGVKD. Sequenced material: peripheral blood mononuclear cells (PBMCs), taken at baseline. The source of this sequence is a human donor with classical Hodgkin lymphoma. This chain joins TRBV10-3 and TRBJ1-1, with 8 bases lining up with TRBD1. The CDR3 region has the DNA TGTGCCATCACCATTGACAGGGGAACTGAAGCTTTCTTT. Its protein is CAITIDRGTEAFF.